This T cell receptor beta chain was observed in a study of cytotoxic CD8 clonotypes in ibrutinib-treated CLL (dated by TCRdb to the early 2020s). At the level of the whole study: The cohort had around twelve relapsed/refractory and 15 treatment-naive patients; about 17 were IGHV unmutated. Response samples were taken after a median of approximately 13 months on treatment, ranging from roughly 6 to 36 months. Responses were partial in 24 patients and complete in 2; after median approximately 5.5 years follow-up, roughly 14 stayed in remission and roughly twelve progressed. An average of around 250,000 productive templates and approximately 91,000 productive rearrangements was obtained per sample. Longitudinal samples were obtainable from about 30% of the roughly 90 participants in the trial. Patients were still on ibrutinib when every remission and progressive disease sample was collected. Cryopreserved peripheral blood mononuclear cells were collected before treatment, at response, and at either disease progression or sustained remission. Paper-wide results and their limitations: Clonality rose at ibrutinib response, remained stable during sustained remission, and dropped back toward baseline at progression. Sustained-remission and progressing patients did not have matched sampling times, and lymph node repertoires were not examined. Public clonotypes were rare and either contracted or stayed stable during treatment, and the rise in clonality at ibrutinib response reflected the expansion of private clonotypes. At baseline, clonality was higher than in age-matched healthy donors and showed a strong correlation with circulating CD8+ T-cell counts.

This clone was seen a handful of times. The antigen it binds to is not known. Base qualities are missing; no much larger clone stands one base away. After removal of 0 bases from V and 7 bases from J, the junction retains 3 bases not matched to a gene. CDR1 and CDR2, looked up from the germline V gene, are SGHRS and YFSETQ. The CDR3 runs 14 residues from the cysteine to the phenylalanine. The kept DNA is CDR3 alone, 42 bases in frame from the first base. Interpreted using the paper, the time point label stands for: 12 months on ibrutinib. For TCR beta library preparation, about 2.2 micrograms of genomic DNA were extracted from the cryopreserved PBMCs. Longitudinal blood samples from CLL patients receiving ibrutinib monotherapy were subjected to high-throughput TCR beta sequencing. The patients took part in an open-label, single-center phase 2 trial of ibrutinib monotherapy. On a MiSeq, deep resolution sequencing aimed for a depth between 1 in 1 million and 1 in 200,000 T cells, with each clonotype covered 10x on average. TCR beta libraries were generated with the immunoSEQ hsTCRB Kit. In the paper's pipeline: ImmunoSEQ Data Assistant and ImmunoSEQ Analyzer were used for data analysis, and V, D and J genes were assigned according to IMGT definitions. Clonality, with values ranging from 0 to 1, was calculated as one minus the normalized Shannon entropy of productive rearrangement frequencies. Public clonotype analysis was restricted to overrepresented clonotypes comprising at least 0.05% of each patient's repertoire. Some twelve repertoires from age-matched healthy donors, obtained from immuneACCESS, served as clonality controls. What TCRdb holds here is the immuneACCESS table cut down to in-frame rearrangements. Part of the clones is not present; checked against another copy, under half of the missing clones reflect an unresolved V gene, and the others are unexplained. Clone size and V and J calls were adopted from that table, with D and trimming inferred from the DNA. A total of about 58,000 clones appear in this sample, 65% to 75% of them only once. The ten largest clones add up to 43% of the sample.

The rearrangement joined TRBV5-1 to TRBJ2-2; a stretch of 7 junction bases matches TRBD2. The clonotype was recovered from a human donor with chronic lymphocytic leukemia. Specimen: PBMCs, collected after 12 months of ibrutinib treatment. The CDR3 protein is CASSLGGRDGELFF. The nucleotide sequence reads TGCGCCAGCAGCTTGGGCGGGAGAGACGGGGAGCTGTTTTTT. Outside the CDR3, residues come from the reference TRBV5-1 and TRBJ2-2 proteins, so the full variable domain is: KAGVTQTPRYLIKTRGQQVTLSCSPISGHRSVSWYQQTPGQGLQFLFEYFSETQRNKGNFPGRFSGRQFSNSRSEMNVSTLELGDSALYLCASSLGGRDGELFFGEGSRLTVL.